This TCR beta chain was obtained from a study of blood T cell repertoires in COVID-19. Whole-study context: The United States, Italy and Spain supplied acute and convalescent COVID-19 samples. T cells, B-cell-depleted T cells, or PBMCs supplied cDNA or gDNA.

Trimming at V came to 3 bases and at J to 7 bases, leaving 9 bases not matched to a gene. This CDR3 is built from 13 residues. From germline, CDR1 is DFQATT and CDR2 SNEGSKA (reference sequence). Methods used by the authors: Amplification from reference gene primers served as the basis for estimated nucleated cell counts. TCRdb keeps only in-frame clones here, not all; method: immunoSEQ multiplex PCR. V and J calls and clone size are as listed in that table; D and trimming were resolved from the DNA. Altogether approximately 500,000 clones are present, approximately 83% being singletons, with the ten largest covering more than 3%.

The sequencing sample was made of peripheral blood. This TCR came from a human donor in a cohort sampled during active COVID-19. The chain is built from TRBV20-1 and TRBJ2-7, with TRBD2 matching over 7 bases. This CDR3 is CSASIAGVWEQYF. The CDR3, as DNA: TGCAGTGCTAGTATCGCGGGAGTGTGGGAGCAGTACTTC.